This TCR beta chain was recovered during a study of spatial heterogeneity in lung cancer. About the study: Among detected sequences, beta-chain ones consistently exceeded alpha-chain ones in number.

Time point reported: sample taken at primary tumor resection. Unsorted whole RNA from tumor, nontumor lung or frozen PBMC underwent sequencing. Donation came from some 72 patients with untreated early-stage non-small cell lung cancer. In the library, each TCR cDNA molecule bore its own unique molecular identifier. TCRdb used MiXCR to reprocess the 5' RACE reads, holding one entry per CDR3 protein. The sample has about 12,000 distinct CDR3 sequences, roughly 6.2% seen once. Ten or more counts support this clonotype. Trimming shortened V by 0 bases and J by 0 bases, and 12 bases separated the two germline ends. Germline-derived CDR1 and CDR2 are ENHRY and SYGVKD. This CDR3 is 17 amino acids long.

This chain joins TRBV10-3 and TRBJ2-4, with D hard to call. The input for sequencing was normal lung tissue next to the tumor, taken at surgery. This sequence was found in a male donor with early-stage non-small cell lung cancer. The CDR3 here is CAISESPSLLAKNIQYF. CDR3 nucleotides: TGTGCCATCAGTGAGTCTCCAAGTCTACTAGCCAAAAACATTCAGTACTTC.